This TCR beta chain appears in the sequencing data of a study of blood T cell repertoires in COVID-19 (dated by TCRdb to 2019 to 2021). As for the study more broadly: Collaborator samples came from the United States, Italy and Spain and covered acute and convalescent phases of COVID-19. The prospective study material was composed of cDNA or gDNA derived from T cells, B-cell-depleted T cells, or PBMCs. Deeply sampled blood TCRbeta repertoires from subjects exposed to, actively infected with, or recovered from COVID-19 were included in the dataset. The repertoires were made available in a free public database intended to serve as a resource for research on the immune response to SARS-CoV-2. The samples were drawn from two sources: the first 160 participants of the ongoing ImmuneRACE study, and 950 to 1,500 subjects contributed by 6 global collaborators. Nearly every sample came with metadata listing a de-identified subject ID, COVID-19 status, age in years and sex. Where available, HLA class I and class II types were obtained from metadata supplied by the sample provider rather than from assay-based typing.

Points the paper makes about the study in general: The amount of clinical and demographic metadata varied by source and participant and was provided uncurated.

TCRbeta CDR3 regions were amplified from genomic DNA using the immunoSEQ Assay, a bias-controlled multiplex PCR. Per the authors' processing: The number of nucleated cells in each sample was estimated from the amplification of reference gene primers within the assay. To quantify the absolute abundance of each unique TCRbeta CDR3 rearrangement, sequence reads were collapsed and filtered. For each sample, productive Simpson clonality was calculated as the square root of Simpson's diversity index over productive rearrangements. TCRdb took over this immuneACCESS table, retaining in-frame rearrangements with V and J assigned. Such tables are incomplete; in checked studies, under half of the missing clones stem from an unresolved V gene, and the remainder is unexplained. The V and J calls and clone size come from that table; D and trimming were worked out from the DNA. For this sample there are 60,000 to 70,000 clones; approximately 85% appear just once. Approximately 25% of the sample comes from the top ten.

Remarks on this clone: No antigen is known for it. No much larger clone exists at a distance of one base, and base qualities are not known.

Each collaborating institution followed its own protocols to collect whole blood in K2EDTA tubes. Collaborator samples were shipped for TCRbeta analysis as frozen whole blood, isolated PBMCs, or DNA extracted from either sample type. The TCR originated in a man aged 50-59 years with acute or convalescent COVID-19. Sequencing was carried out using peripheral blood.

The DNA is as follows: TGTGCCAGCAGTGGAGCGGGGGGGCTAAAGACCCAGTACTTC. The encoded protein is CASSGAGGLKTQYF. The chain links TRBV2 with TRBJ2-5, and TRBD2 matches 10 of the central bases. From its cysteine to its phenylalanine, the CDR3 spans 14 amino acids. Only the CDR3 part of the read is kept: 42 bases, read in frame from the first base. Trimming leaves V shorter by 4 bases and J shorter by 6 bases, with the junction holding 5 bases beyond the gene matches. The germline V gene gives CDR1 as SNHLY and CDR2 as FYNNEI.